The 4 T cell receptor beta chains below were found in one sample sequenced in a study of CD8+CD57+ T cells in acquired aplastic anemia (dated by TCRdb to the late 2010s). Expansion of CD8+CD57+ cells had been shown by flow cytometry in the patients chosen for sequencing. Sequencing instrument: Illumina HiSeq 2000. Genomic DNA served as template for TCR beta VDJ combination and CDR3 sequence profiling. Through fastp at Q25 and MiXCR, TCRdb rebuilt clones from the public reads, retaining in-frame beta chains. Entries are consolidated by CDR3 protein sequence, retaining the most common genes and DNA. For this sample there are around 250,000 distinct CDR3 sequences; 70% to 85% appear just once. The ten largest make up 40% to 50% of the sample. What was sequenced was sorted CD4+, CD8+, or CD8+CD57+ T cells (not recorded which) from PBMCs. These receptor sequences come from a human donor with aplastic anemia.

The chain combines TRBV2 with TRBJ1-2; D may be TRBD1 (6 bases). Germline V CDR1 and CDR2: SNHLY, FYNNEI. The CDR3 is 16 residues long. V was clipped by 8 bases and J by 11 bases, with 30 bases between them. For the CDR3, the DNA is TGTGCCAGCGGCGACGGGGACACGGATACGCAGTATGTTTACACCTTC. As protein: CASGDGDTDTQYVYTF. Variable domain in full (rest from reference TRBV2 and TRBJ1-2): EPEVTQTPSHQVTQMGQEVILRCVPISNHLYFYWYRQILGQKVEFLVSFYNNEISEKSEIFDDQFSVERPDGSNFTLKIRSTKLEDSAMYFCASGDGDTDTQYVYTFGSGTRLTVV.

The chain joins TRBV2 to TRBJ2-7; the D gene is possibly TRBD1 (6 bases). The CDR3 is made up of 15 amino acids. Looked up from germline, CDR1 is SNHLY and CDR2 is FYNNEI. V was cut by 5 bases and J by 3 bases, with 17 bases left in between. The CDR3 nucleotides read TGTGCCAGCAGTTTCCCACAGGGAACCAACTACGAGCAGTACTTC. This translates into CASSFPQGTNYEQYF.

This rearrangement joins TRBV7-3 to TRBJ2-3; D perhaps matches TRBD2 (5 bases). The length of the CDR3 is 15 residues. The V gene's germline CDR1 is SGHTA and CDR2 FQGTGA. V was trimmed by 5 bases and J by 1 base, leaving 13 bases between them. This CDR3 is CASSPRDRGTDTQYF. CDR3 bases: TGTGCCAGCAGCCCTCGGGATAGGGGCACAGATACGCAGTATTTT. Filled out from reference TRBV7-3 and TRBJ2-3, the complete variable domain reads GAGVSQTPSNKVTEKGKYVELRCDPISGHTALYWYRQSLGQGPEFLIYFQGTGAADDSGLPNDRFFAVRPEGSVSTLKIQRTERGDSAVYLCASSPRDRGTDTQYFGPGTRLTVL.

The rearrangement links TRBV7-2 to TRBJ2-5, with D perhaps TRBD2 (6 bases). Germline CDR1 is SGHTA and CDR2 is FQGNSA. The CDR3 has 14 amino acids. Trimming pared 4 bases from V and 14 bases from J, leaving 23 bases between. The CDR3 protein is CASSSGGAEEQFYF. The DNA of the CDR3 is TGTGCCAGCAGCTCCGGGGGTGCTGAAGAGCAGTTCTACTTC. Based on the CDR3 plus reference TRBV7-2 and TRBJ2-5, the full variable domain is GAGVSQSPSNKVTEKGKDVELRCDPISGHTALYWYRQSLGQGLEFLIYFQGNSAPDKSGLPSDRFSAERTGGSVSTLTIQRTQQEDSAVYLCASSSGGAEEQFYFGPGTRLLVL.